Shown below are 26 T cell receptor beta chains from a single sample sequenced in a study of shared clonotypes between healthy human individuals. Sequencing was performed with immunoSEQ multiplex PCR; in TCRdb, only in-frame clones are kept and a portion is missing. The sample consists of about 2 million clones, 95% of them appearing once. Sequencing used naive CD4+ T cells sorted from blood. Noted subset: CD45RA+ positively selected. The receptor source for this set is a man younger than 30 in good health.

The CDR3 DNA reads TGTGCCAGCAGCGTCGGCGGGAAGGTGACAGATACGCAGTATTTT. It translates to CASSVGGKVTDTQYF. The rearrangement uses TRBV9 and TRBJ2-3; D possibly corresponds to TRBD2 (6 bases). V was pared by 2 bases and J by 3 bases, with 13 bases between. This CDR3 region has 15 residues. CDR1 is SGDLS and CDR2 is YYNGEE in the germline V gene.

The chain carries TRBV7-9 and TRBJ2-5, with unresolved D. Germline V gene data show CDR1 as SEHNR and CDR2 as FQNEAQ (reference sequence). V lost 0 bases to trimming and J lost 9 bases, with 5 bases between them. The CDR3 has 11 residues. CDR3 sequence (DNA): TGTGCCAGCAGCTTAGCTGGGGCCCAGTACTTC. Protein: CASSLAGAQYF.

This chain joins TRBV5-6 and TRBJ2-2, with 10 bases identical to TRBD2. CDR1 and CDR2 (germline): SGHDT, YYEEEE. The V and J ends lost 6 bases and 3 bases, in that order; junction bases with no gene match: 11. CDR3 length: 17 residues. CDR3 amino acids: CASMRASGSRDTGELFF. The CDR3 DNA reads TGTGCCAGCATGAGGGCTAGCGGGAGCCGCGACACCGGGGAGCTGTTTTTT.

CDR3 DNA: TGTGCCAGCAGTTTAGTTGTGGGCGGTAGCTCTGGAAACACCATATATTTT. Its translation is CASSLVVGGSSGNTIYF. The rearrangement uses TRBV28 and TRBJ1-3; D is unresolved. This CDR3 is 17 amino acids long. Trimming removed 2 bases from V and 0 bases from J, with 14 bases in between. Germline V gene data show CDR1 as MDHEN and CDR2 as SYDVKM.

V gene TRBV9 combines with J gene TRBJ2-5, with 8 positions matching TRBD2. CDR3 length equals 17 residues. Unmatched junction bases numbered 15, after V lost 3 bases and J lost 5 bases. From germline, CDR1 is SGDLS and CDR2 YYNGEE. CDR3 DNA sequence: TGTGCCAGCAGCGCCTACCTGGGGGCGGGAGGCGTGGAGACCCAGTACTTC. Translated: CASSAYLGAGGVETQYF. The whole variable domain, filled in from reference TRBV9 and TRBJ2-5, reads DSGVTQTPKHLITATGQRVTLRCSPRSGDLSVYWYQQSLDQGLQFLIQYYNGEERAKGNILERFSAQQFPDLHSELNLSSLELGDSALYFCASSAYLGAGGVETQYFGPGTRLLVL.

Concerning this clone itself: The same CDR3 is also encoded by other DNA sequences in this sample. The chain is built from TRBV11-2 and TRBJ2-7; D is possibly TRBD2 (5 bases). CDR1 is SGHAT, CDR2 FQNNGV, per germline. Trimming left V 2 bases short and J 3 bases short, with 11 bases between. The CDR3 covers 14 residues. The CDR3 nucleotides read TGTGCCAGCAGCTTAACTGAGGGCAGCTACGAGCAGTACTTC. Translated, it gives CASSLTEGSYEQYF. The full variable domain, with the rest looked up from reference TRBV11-2 and TRBJ2-7, is EAGVAQSPRYKIIEKRQSVAFWCNPISGHATLYWYQQILGQGPKLLIQFQNNGVVDDSQLPKDRFSAERLKGVDSTLKIQPAKLEDSAVYLCASSLTEGSYEQYFGPGTRLTVT.

The V call is TRBV6-5, the J call TRBJ2-3; tentative D call: TRBD2 (6 bases). The germline CDR1 and CDR2 sequences are MNHEY and SVGAGI. CDR3 size: 16 residues. Trimming took 0 bases from V and 4 from J, leaving 14 bases between them. CDR3 in amino acids: CASSYSSAGIPDTQYF. DNA of the CDR3: TGTGCCAGCAGTTACTCGAGTGCGGGAATTCCAGATACGCAGTATTTT.

The V gene is TRBV11-2, the J gene TRBJ1-5; 7 nucleotides agree with TRBD1. The CDR3 is 15 amino acids. The germline V gene has CDR1 SGHAT and CDR2 FQNNGV. After removal of 4 bases from V and 3 bases from J, the junction contained 6 bases not matched to a gene. For the CDR3, the DNA is TGTGCCAGCAGCTCCGACGGGACAGCCAATCAGCCCCAGCATTTT. Encoded protein: CASSSDGTANQPQHF.

The rearrangement uses TRBV4-3 and TRBJ2-1, with D possibly TRBD2 on 5 matching bases. The V end was cut by 1 base, the J end by 5 bases, with 12 bases between. Germline V gene data show CDR1 as LGHNA and CDR2 as YSLEER. The CDR3 totals 15 residues. CDR3 in amino acids: CASSQVYRGNNEQFF. DNA for the CDR3: TGCGCCAGCAGCCAAGTTTATAGAGGGAACAATGAGCAGTTCTTC.

As concerns this clone: In the same sample, other DNA sequences code for this CDR3. The chain employs TRBV7-2 and TRBJ2-7, with 7 positions matching TRBD2. This CDR3 has 12 residues. CDR1 SGHTA and CDR2 FQGNSA come from the germline V gene. V was clipped by 3 bases and J by 4 bases; unmatched bases: 0. The CDR3 DNA reads TGTGCCAGCAGCTTTAGCGGGTACGAGCAGTACTTC. It yields the protein CASSFSGYEQYF.

CDR3 nucleotide sequence: TGTGCCAGCTCACCATCCGGACCCTCCTACGAGCAGTACTTC. Translated, it gives CASSPSGPSYEQYF. V and J are TRBV18 and TRBJ2-7; D gene unclear. V was trimmed by 2 bases and J by 0 bases, leaving 8 bases between them. This CDR3 comprises 14 residues. Germline assignment: CDR1 KGHSH and CDR2 LQKENI.

V is TRBV19 and J is TRBJ2-5; D is uncertain. This CDR3 comprises 15 residues. The germline V and J ends were trimmed by 3 bases and 2 bases, with 13 bases remaining between them. CDR1 is LNHDA, CDR2 SQIVND, per germline (reference sequence). DNA for the CDR3: TGTGCCAGTAGTATCACCCGGACGGGTCAAGAGACCCAGTACTTC. This gives the protein CASSITRTGQETQYF.

This clone showed up just once. The CDR3 DNA sequence: TGTGCCGGGGACAGGAATGATTCACCCCTCCACTTT. Translating it yields CAGDRNDSPLHF. This chain links TRBV30 with TRBJ1-6, with TRBD1 matching over 8 bases. V trimming: 8 bases; J trimming: 8 bases; junction bases outside the gene matches: 5. Germline values: CDR1 GTSNPN, CDR2 SVGIG (reference sequence). The CDR3 is 12 residues long.

The chain combines TRBV30 with TRBJ2-6, with unresolved D. Trimming left V 2 bases short and J 4 bases short, with 6 bases between. The CDR3 length is 13 residues. Looked up from germline, CDR1 is GTSNPN and CDR2 is SVGIG (reference sequence). CDR3 sequence: CAWSPQGANVLTF. The CDR3, as DNA: TGTGCCTGGAGTCCTCAAGGGGCCAACGTCCTGACTTTC.

V gene TRBV18 combines with J gene TRBJ2-7, with D perhaps assigned TRBD1 or TRBD2 (5 bases each). The CDR3 spans 15 residues. Looked up from germline, CDR1 is KGHSH and CDR2 is LQKENI. Trimming removed 3 bases at V and 5 bases at J, with 17 bases between. The CDR3 DNA reads TGTGCCAGCTCACCCCCGGGGTTGAGGGGCGACGAGCAGTACTTC. Amino acids: CASSPPGLRGDEQYF.

The chain recombines TRBV5-1 with TRBJ2-7; D is perhaps TRBD1 (6 bases). Germline CDR1 is SGHRS and CDR2 is YFSETQ. This CDR3 contains 14 residues. V dropped 5 bases and J dropped 2 bases, with 14 bases sitting between them. The CDR3 reads CASRVTAGAYEQYF. CDR3 bases: TGCGCCAGCAGGGTGACAGCAGGGGCCTACGAGCAGTACTTC.

This rearrangement joins TRBV2 to TRBJ1-1; the D is unclear. CDR1 is SNHLY and CDR2 is FYNNEI in the germline V gene. The CDR3 has 16 amino acids. Trimming pared 5 bases from V and 1 base from J, leaving 17 bases between. The CDR3 bases are TGTGCCAGCAGTCTATGGTCAGGAGGGAGGAACACTGAAGCTTTCTTT. It specifies CASSLWSGGRNTEAFF. The variable domain in full, completed from reference TRBV2 and TRBJ1-1, reads EPEVTQTPSHQVTQMGQEVILRCVPISNHLYFYWYRQILGQKVEFLVSFYNNEISEKSEIFDDQFSVERPDGSNFTLKIRSTKLEDSAMYFCASSLWSGGRNTEAFFGQGTRLTVV.

V and J are TRBV6-4 and TRBJ1-2; D may be TRBD1 (5 bases). CDR3 length equals 15 residues. The germline V gene has CDR1 MRHNA and CDR2 SNTAGT. V was pared by 2 bases and J by 4 bases, with 14 bases between. Here the CDR3 DNA reads TGTGCCAGCAGTGACCCCGGGGGGAGCAGCTATGGCTACACCTTC. Translating it yields CASSDPGGSSYGYTF.

With respect to this clone: Other DNA sequences in the sample encode the same CDR3. The chain couples TRBV29-1 to TRBJ2-7; D possibly corresponds to TRBD2 (6 bases). With 6 bases removed from V and 1 base from J, the gap between germline ends came to 16 bases. Looked up from germline, CDR1 is SQVTM and CDR2 is ANQGSEA. This CDR3 is built from 14 residues. CDR3 in DNA: TGCAGCGTAGCTCCGGGACTGTCTTCCTACGAGCAGTACTTC. It yields the protein CSVAPGLSSYEQYF.

This chain uses TRBV28 with TRBJ1-6, with D unclear. This CDR3 region has 12 residues. Trimming removed 3 bases at V and 14 bases at J, with 11 bases between. Germline V lookup: CDR1 MDHEN, CDR2 SYDVKM. CDR3 sequence (DNA): TGTGCCAGCAGTTTTGTGGGTGTGACCCTCCACTTT. This translates into CASSFVGVTLHF.

CDR3 protein: CAWGDSPQETQYF. In DNA, the CDR3 is TGTGCCTGGGGTGACTCGCCTCAGGAGACCCAGTACTTC. The chain uses TRBV30 and TRBJ2-5; D is unresolved. Trimming removed 5 bases from V and 5 bases from J, with 15 bases in between. Germline V gene data show CDR1 as GTSNPN and CDR2 as SVGIG (reference sequence). The CDR3 runs 13 residues. Full variable domain (remainder filled in from reference TRBV30 and TRBJ2-5): SQTIHQWPATLVQPVGSPLSLECTVEGTSNPNLYWYRQAAGRGLQLLFYSVGIGQISSEVPQNLSASRPQDRQFILSSKKLLLSDSGFYLCAWGDSPQETQYFGPGTRLLVL.

V gene TRBV4-3 combines with J gene TRBJ1-2; D remains unclear. V shed 0 bases and J shed 7 bases, with 15 bases lying between them. The CDR3 length is 15 residues. Germline lookup yields CDR1 LGHNA and CDR2 YSLEER. CDR3 region: CASSQEPKTGFGYTF. The DNA for the CDR3 is TGCGCCAGCAGCCAAGAACCGAAAACGGGTTTTGGCTACACCTTC.

The chain uses TRBV7-9 and TRBJ1-4; D is undetermined. CDR3 length: 15 residues. The germline V gene encodes CDR1 SEHNR and CDR2 FQNEAQ (reference sequence). The V gene lost 1 base and the J gene lost 7 bases, with 13 bases spanning the gap. The CDR3 sequence: CASSLVQYLGEKLFF. The CDR3 region has the DNA TGTGCCAGCAGCTTAGTCCAGTATCTAGGTGAAAAACTGTTTTTT.

About this clone itself: Distinct nucleotide sequences in the sample also encode this CDR3. This chain uses TRBV18 with TRBJ2-7, with D possibly called TRBD1 or TRBD2 (6 bases each). Germline CDR1 is KGHSH and CDR2 is LQKENI. This CDR3 comprises 14 residues. Trimming stripped 1 base from V and 3 bases from J, with 10 bases between. DNA for the CDR3: TGTGCCAGCTCACCACAGGGGGGCGGCTACGAGCAGTACTTC. It translates to CASSPQGGGYEQYF.

The V gene is TRBV11-2, the J gene TRBJ2-3, with TRBD1 identical over 10 bases. CDR1 is SGHAT, CDR2 FQNNGV, per germline. V dropped 0 bases and J dropped 3; count of bases not matched to a gene: 0. CDR3 length equals 15 residues. The CDR3 DNA reads as TGTGCCAGCAGCTTAGAGGGACAGGGGACAGATACGCAGTATTTT. Translation: CASSLEGQGTDTQYF.

The rearrangement joins TRBV7-2 to TRBJ2-1; no clear D. The CDR3 is 14 amino acids. V lost 0 bases and J 10 bases, leaving 13 bases between the germline ends. From germline, CDR1 is SGHTA and CDR2 FQGNSA. CDR3 nucleotide sequence: TGTGCCAGCAGCTTAGCTTATACATCGGACGAGCAGTTCTTC. Translating gives CASSLAYTSDEQFF.